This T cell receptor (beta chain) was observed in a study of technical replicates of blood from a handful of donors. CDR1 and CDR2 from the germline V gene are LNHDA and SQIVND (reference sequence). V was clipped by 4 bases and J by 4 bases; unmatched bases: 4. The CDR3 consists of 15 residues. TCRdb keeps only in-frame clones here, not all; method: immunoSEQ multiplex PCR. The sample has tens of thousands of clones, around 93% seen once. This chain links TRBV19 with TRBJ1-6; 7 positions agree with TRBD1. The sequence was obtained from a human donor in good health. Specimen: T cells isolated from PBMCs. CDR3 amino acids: CASSRDRAYNSPLHF. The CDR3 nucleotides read TGTGCCAGTAGTAGAGACAGGGCTTATAATTCACCCCTCCACTTT.